This T cell receptor beta chain was captured by sequencing in a study of beta chain features in type 1 diabetes. Sorting with CD45RO/CCR7/CD25/CD127/CD95/CD27 yielded naive, central memory, regulatory and stem-like memory CD4+ cells. Without exception, sorted populations had purity beyond 95%. Sequenced material consisted of expressed TCRB transcripts (all of the isolated RNA was reverse transcribed). This table comes from immunoSEQ multiplex PCR, and its TCRdb copy is limited to in-frame clones, with some not included. The table includes 360,000 or so clones, roughly 21% detected once. Between the trimmed V and J ends, which lost 0 bases and 2 bases, there was a span of 11 bases. CDR1 is SGDLS and CDR2 is YYNGEE in the germline V gene. This CDR3 contains 16 residues. General study findings and limits: For type 1 diabetes patients, VDJ junctions showed fewer insertions and more deletions.

This clone was detected a few times. Its antigen is not known. The source of this sequence is a young woman in good health. Input material: naive CD4+ T cells from blood. This chain joins TRBV9 and TRBJ2-2; D remains ambiguous. CDR3 sequence (DNA): TGTGCCAGCAGCGTAGCTACTGTTGGTAACACCGGGGAGCTGTTTTTT. Translating it yields CASSVATVGNTGELFF.